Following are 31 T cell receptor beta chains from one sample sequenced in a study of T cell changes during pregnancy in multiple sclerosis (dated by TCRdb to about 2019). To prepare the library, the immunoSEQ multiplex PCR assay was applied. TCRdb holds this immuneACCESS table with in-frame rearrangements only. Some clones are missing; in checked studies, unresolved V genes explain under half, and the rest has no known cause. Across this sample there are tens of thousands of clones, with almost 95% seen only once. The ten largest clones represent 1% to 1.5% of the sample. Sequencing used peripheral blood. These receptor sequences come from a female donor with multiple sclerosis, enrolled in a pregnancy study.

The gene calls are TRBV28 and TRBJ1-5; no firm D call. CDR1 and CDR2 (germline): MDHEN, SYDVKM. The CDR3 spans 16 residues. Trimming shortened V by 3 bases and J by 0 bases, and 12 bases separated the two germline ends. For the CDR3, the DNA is TGTGCCAGCAGTTTTTCGACGGGCTATAGCAATCAGCCCCAGCATTTT. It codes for CASSFSTGYSNQPQHF.

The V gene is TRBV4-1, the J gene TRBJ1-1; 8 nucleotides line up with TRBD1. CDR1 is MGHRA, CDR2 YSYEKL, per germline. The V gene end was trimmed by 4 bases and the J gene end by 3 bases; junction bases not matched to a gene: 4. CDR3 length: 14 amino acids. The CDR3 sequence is CASSRTGMDTEAFF. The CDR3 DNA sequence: TGCGCCAGCAGCCGGACAGGGATGGACACTGAAGCTTTCTTT.

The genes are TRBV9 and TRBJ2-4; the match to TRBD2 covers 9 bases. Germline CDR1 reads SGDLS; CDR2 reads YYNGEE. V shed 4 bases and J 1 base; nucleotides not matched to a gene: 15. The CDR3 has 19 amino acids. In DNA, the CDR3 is TGTGCCAGCAGCCCCCGGGTAGCGGGAGTCGGAATGGCCAAAAACATTCAGTACTTC. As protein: CASSPRVAGVGMAKNIQYF.

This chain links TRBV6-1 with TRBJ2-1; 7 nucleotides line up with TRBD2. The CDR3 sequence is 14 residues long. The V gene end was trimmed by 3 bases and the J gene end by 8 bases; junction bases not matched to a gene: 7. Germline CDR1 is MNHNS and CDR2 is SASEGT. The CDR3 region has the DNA TGTGCCAGCAGTGATGCGGGAGAGGCTGATGAGCAGTTCTTC. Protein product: CASSDAGEADEQFF.

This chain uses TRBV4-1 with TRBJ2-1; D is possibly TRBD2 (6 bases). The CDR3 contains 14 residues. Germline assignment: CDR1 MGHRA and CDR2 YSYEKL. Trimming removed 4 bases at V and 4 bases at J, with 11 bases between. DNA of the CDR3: TGCGCCAGCAGCCTTAGCGGCCCATACAATGAGCAGTTCTTC. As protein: CASSLSGPYNEQFF.

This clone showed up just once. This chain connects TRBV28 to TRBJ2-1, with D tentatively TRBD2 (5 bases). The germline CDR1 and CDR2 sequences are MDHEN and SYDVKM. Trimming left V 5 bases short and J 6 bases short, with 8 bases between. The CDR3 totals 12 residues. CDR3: CASSLTINEQFF. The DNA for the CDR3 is TGTGCCAGCAGTCTGACTATCAATGAGCAGTTCTTC.

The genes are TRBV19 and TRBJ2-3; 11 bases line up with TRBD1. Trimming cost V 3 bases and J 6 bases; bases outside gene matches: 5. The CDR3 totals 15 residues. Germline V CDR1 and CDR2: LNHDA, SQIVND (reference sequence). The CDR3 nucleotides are TGTGCCAGTAGTATGGGACAGGGGGTGGCGGATACGCAGTATTTT. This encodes CASSMGQGVADTQYF.

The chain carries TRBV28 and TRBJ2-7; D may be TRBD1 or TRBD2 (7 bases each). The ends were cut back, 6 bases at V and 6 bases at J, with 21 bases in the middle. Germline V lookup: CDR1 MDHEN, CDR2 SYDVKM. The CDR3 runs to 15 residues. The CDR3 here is CASSLPQGEGLEQYF. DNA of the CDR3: TGTGCCAGCAGCCTCCCTCAGGGGGAGGGCCTCGAGCAGTACTTC. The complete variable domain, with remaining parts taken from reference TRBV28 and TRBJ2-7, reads DVKVTQSSRYLVKRTGEKVFLECVQDMDHENMFWYRQDPGLGLRLIYFSYDVKMKEKGDIPEGYSVSREKKERFSLILESASTNQTSMYLCASSLPQGEGLEQYFGPGTRLTVT.

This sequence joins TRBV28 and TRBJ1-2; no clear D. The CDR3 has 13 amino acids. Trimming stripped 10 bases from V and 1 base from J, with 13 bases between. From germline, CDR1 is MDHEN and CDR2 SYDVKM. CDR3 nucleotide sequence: TGTGCCATACAACAAACCGATAACTATGGCTACACCTTC. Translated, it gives CAIQQTDNYGYTF.

This CDR3 is CASSLLPNTEAFF. The CDR3 nucleotides read TGTGCCAGCAGCTTACTTCCGAACACTGAAGCTTTCTTT. The chain recombines TRBV7-2 with TRBJ1-1; D is uncertain. The CDR3 consists of 13 residues. CDR1 SGHTA and CDR2 FQGNSA come from the germline V gene. V lost 2 bases to trimming and J lost 1 base, with 5 bases between them.

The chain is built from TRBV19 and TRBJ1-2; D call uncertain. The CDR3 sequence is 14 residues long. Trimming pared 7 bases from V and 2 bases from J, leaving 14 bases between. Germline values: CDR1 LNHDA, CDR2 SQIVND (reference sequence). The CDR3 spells CASTKKERNYGYTF. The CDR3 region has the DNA TGTGCCAGTACCAAAAAAGAACGGAACTATGGCTACACCTTC.

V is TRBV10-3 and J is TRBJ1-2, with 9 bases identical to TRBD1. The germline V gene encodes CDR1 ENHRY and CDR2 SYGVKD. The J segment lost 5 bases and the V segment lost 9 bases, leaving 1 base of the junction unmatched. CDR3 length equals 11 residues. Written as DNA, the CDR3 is TGTGCCATAGGACAGGGGTATGGCTACACCTTC. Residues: CAIGQGYGYTF.

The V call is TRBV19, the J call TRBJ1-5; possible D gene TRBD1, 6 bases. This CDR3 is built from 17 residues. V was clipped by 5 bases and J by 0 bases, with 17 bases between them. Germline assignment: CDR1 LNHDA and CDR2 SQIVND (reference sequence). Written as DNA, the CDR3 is TGTGCCAGTAGTCCGGGGCAGGGGAGAATTAGCAATCAGCCCCAGCATTTT. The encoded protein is CASSPGQGRISNQPQHF.

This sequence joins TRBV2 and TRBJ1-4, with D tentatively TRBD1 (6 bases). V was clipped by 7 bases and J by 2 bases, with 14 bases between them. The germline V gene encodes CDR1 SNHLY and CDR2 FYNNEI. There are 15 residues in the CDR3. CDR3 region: CASNGGLVTNEKLFF. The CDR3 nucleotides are TGTGCCAGCAACGGGGGGCTAGTCACTAATGAAAAACTGTTTTTT.

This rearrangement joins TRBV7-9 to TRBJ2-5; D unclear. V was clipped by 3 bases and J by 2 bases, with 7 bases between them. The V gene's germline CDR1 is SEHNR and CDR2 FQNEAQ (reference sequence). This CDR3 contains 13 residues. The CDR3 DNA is TGTGCCAGCAGCTTCCGACGGCAAGAGACCCAGTACTTC. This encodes CASSFRRQETQYF.

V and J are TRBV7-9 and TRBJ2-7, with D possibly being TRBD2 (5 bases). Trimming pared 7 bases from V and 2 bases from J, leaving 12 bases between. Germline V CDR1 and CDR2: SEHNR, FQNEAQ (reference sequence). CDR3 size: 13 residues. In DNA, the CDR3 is TGTGCCAGCATCAAGGACGGGGCCTACGAGCAGTACTTC. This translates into CASIKDGAYEQYF.

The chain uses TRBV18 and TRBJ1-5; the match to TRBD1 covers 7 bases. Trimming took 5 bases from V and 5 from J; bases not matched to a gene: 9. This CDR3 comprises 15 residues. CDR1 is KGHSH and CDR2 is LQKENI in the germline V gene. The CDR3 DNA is TGTGCCAGCTCATCTTTAACAGGGGAGGATCAGCCCCAGCATTTT. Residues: CASSSLTGEDQPQHF.

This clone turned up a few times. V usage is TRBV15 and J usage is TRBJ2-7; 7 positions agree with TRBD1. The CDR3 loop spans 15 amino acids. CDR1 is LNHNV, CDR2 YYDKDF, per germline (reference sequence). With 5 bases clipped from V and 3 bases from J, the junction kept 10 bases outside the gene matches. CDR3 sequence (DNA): TGTGCCACCAGCGGTCGGGACAGCATAGTCTACGAGCAGTACTTC. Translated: CATSGRDSIVYEQYF.

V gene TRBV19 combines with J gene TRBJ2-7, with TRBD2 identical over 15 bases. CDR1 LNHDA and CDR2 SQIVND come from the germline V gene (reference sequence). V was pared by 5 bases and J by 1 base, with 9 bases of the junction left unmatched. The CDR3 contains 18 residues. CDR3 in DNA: TGTGCCAGTAGTTTTTCTGGACTAGCGGGAGGGGCGTCCTACGAGCAGTACTTC. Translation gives CASSFSGLAGGASYEQYF.

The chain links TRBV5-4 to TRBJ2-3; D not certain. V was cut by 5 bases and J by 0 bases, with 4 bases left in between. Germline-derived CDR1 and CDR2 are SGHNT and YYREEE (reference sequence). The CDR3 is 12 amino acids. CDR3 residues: CASSQSTDTQYF. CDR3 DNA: TGTGCCAGCAGTCAGAGCACAGATACGCAGTATTTT.

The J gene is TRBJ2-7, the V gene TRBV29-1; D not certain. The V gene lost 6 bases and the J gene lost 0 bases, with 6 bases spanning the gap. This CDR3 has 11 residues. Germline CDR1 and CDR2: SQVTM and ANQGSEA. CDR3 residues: CSVSSSYEQYF. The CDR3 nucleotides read TGCAGCGTCTCTAGCTCCTACGAGCAGTACTTC.

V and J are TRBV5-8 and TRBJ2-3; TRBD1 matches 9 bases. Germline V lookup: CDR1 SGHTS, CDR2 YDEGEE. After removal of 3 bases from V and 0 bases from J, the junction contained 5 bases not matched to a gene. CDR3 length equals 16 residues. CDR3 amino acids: CASSSGTGFSTDTQYF. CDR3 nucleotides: TGTGCCAGCAGCTCCGGGACAGGGTTTAGCACAGATACGCAGTATTTT.

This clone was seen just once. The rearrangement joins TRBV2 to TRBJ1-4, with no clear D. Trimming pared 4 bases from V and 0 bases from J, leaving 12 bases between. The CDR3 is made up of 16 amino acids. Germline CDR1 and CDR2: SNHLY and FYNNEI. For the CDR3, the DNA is TGTGCCAGCAGTGGAGTGTCAGGTGCAACTAATGAAAAACTGTTTTTT. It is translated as CASSGVSGATNEKLFF.

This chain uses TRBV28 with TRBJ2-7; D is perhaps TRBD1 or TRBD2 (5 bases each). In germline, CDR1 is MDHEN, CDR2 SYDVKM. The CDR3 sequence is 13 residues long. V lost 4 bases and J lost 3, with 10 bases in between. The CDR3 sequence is CASSSGTFYEQYF. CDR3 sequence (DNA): TGTGCCAGCAGTTCGGGGACCTTCTACGAGCAGTACTTC.

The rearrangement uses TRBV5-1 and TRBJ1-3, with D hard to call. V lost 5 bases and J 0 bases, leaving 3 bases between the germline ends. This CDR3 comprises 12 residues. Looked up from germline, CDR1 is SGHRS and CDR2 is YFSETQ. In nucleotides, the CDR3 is TGCGCCAGCAGGGGCTCTGGAAACACCATATATTTT. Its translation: CASRGSGNTIYF.

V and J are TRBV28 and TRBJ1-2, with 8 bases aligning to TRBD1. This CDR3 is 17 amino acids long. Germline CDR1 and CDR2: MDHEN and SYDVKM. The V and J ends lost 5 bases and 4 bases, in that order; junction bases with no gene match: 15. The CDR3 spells CASSLLGAGGNGYGYTF. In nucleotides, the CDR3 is TGTGCCAGCAGTCTTTTAGGGGCAGGGGGCAATGGCTATGGCTACACCTTC.

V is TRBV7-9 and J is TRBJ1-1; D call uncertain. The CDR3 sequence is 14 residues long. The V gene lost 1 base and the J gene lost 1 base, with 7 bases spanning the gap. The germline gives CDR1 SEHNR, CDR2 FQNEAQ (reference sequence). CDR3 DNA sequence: TGTGCCAGCAGCTTAGGGGAGACGAACACTGAAGCTTTCTTT. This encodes CASSLGETNTEAFF.

The CDR3 loop reads CASSPSGRGQETQYF. CDR3 coding DNA: TGCGCCAGCAGCCCTAGCGGGAGGGGTCAAGAGACCCAGTACTTC. The chain combines TRBV5-1 with TRBJ2-5, with 12 bases matching TRBD2. This CDR3 contains 15 residues. The germline gives CDR1 SGHRS, CDR2 YFSETQ. V lost 4 bases to trimming and J lost 2 bases; unmatched junction nucleotides: 3.

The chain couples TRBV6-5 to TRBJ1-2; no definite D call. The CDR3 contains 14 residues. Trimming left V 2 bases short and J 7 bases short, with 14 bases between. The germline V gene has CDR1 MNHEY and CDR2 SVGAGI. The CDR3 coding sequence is TGTGCCAGCAGTTACATCGGACCCCTGGGTGGCTACACCTTC. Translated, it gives CASSYIGPLGGYTF.

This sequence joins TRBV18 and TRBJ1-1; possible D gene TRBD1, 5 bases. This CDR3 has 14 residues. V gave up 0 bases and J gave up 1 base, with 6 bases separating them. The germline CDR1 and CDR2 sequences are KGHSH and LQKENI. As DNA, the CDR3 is TGTGCCAGCTCACCACCCACAGGGAACACTGAAGCTTTCTTT. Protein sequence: CASSPPTGNTEAFF.

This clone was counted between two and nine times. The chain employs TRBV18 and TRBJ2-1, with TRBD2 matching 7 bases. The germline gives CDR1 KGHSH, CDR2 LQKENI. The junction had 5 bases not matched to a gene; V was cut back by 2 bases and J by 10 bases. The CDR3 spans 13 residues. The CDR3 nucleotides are TGTGCCAGCTCACCAGGATTGGGAGGGGAGCAGTTCTTC. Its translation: CASSPGLGGEQFF. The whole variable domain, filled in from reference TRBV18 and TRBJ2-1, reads NAGVMQNPRHLVRRRGQEARLRCSPMKGHSHVYWYRQLPEEGLKFMVYLQKENIIDESGMPKERFSAEFPKEGPSILRIQQVVRGDSAAYFCASSPGLGGEQFFGPGTRLTVL.